Below, one T cell receptor (beta chain) is given with its context. The identical CDR3 is also encoded by other nucleotide sequences in the sample. Original handling: Estimated nucleated cell counts came from reference gene primer amplification. Some clones are missing from TCRdb's copy, which holds only in-frame ones; the method was immunoSEQ multiplex PCR. V and J calls plus clone size are reproduced from that table; the DNA served to infer D and trimming. The sample yields 350,000 to 450,000 clones, 85% seen once. The data derive from a study of blood T cell repertoires in COVID-19. Across the study: The United States, Italy and Spain were the sources of the acute and convalescent COVID-19 samples. PBMCs, B-cell-depleted T cells, or T cells were the source of the cDNA or gDNA that made up the material.

Germline values: CDR1 MNHEY, CDR2 SMNVEV (reference sequence). This CDR3 contains 15 residues. Trimming took 6 bases from V and 0 from J, leaving 15 bases between them. This TCR was recovered from a woman in her late teens or twenties with acute or convalescent COVID-19. Sequencing input: peripheral blood. This chain links TRBV27 with TRBJ2-7, with D perhaps TRBD1 (5 bases). The CDR3 coding sequence is TGTGCCAGCAGGCTAGGGGAACGGAGCTCCTACGAGCAGTACTTC. Its protein is CASRLGERSSYEQYF.